This T cell receptor beta chain was sequenced during a study of ipilimumab plus nivolumab after autologous stem cell transplantation. Whole-study findings and limits: TCR repertoire, Treg phenotype and gut microbiota reportedly support more study of this approach.

TCRdb's copy holds only in-frame clones and misses some; the assay was immunoSEQ multiplex PCR. The sample lists 9,000 to 15,000 clones; roughly 75% were seen once. In its sample, this clone ranks as medium-sized. Antigen: not known. V was pared by 0 bases and J by 4 bases, with 8 bases between. This CDR3 contains 15 residues. Germline CDR1 reads SGDLS; CDR2 reads YYNGEE. Starting 14 to 28 days after autologous transplant, ipilimumab 1 mg/kg was given. The chain combines TRBV9 with TRBJ2-6; no firm D call. The material was PBMCs, obtained in a trial of ipilimumab plus nivolumab as post-transplant consolidation. This receptor was taken from a male donor with multiple myeloma. The CDR3 region has the DNA TGTGCCAGCAGCGTAGCAGGTTCAGGGGCCAACGTCCTGACTTTC. It specifies CASSVAGSGANVLTF.